This T cell receptor beta chain was observed in a study of graft-versus-host responses after intestinal transplantation. Study results and limitations: Present in recipient marrow, GvH clones included some that appeared first in ileum or blood.

Clones were read by immunoSEQ multiplex PCR, and TCRdb kept only the in-frame ones, dropping some. The table has over 70,000 clones, roughly 89% seen once. Trimming left V 1 base short and J 12 bases short, with 9 bases between. Germline V gives CDR1 SGHAT, CDR2 FQNNGV. The CDR3 has 11 residues. Points on this clone: Its antigen is unidentified.

The rearrangement uses TRBV11-2 and TRBJ1-1; D unclear. The clonotype was recovered from a human donor who was the organ donor for an intestinal transplant. Sequenced material: unstimulated CD8+ T cells sorted from spleen or lymph node cells, taken before transplant. CDR3 region: CASSLGQKTFF. In nucleotides, the CDR3 is TGTGCCAGCAGCTTAGGGCAGAAAACTTTCTTT.